Listed below are T cell receptor beta chains from one sample, sequenced in a study of Ad26.COV2.S vaccination and SARS-CoV-2 variants. The protocol was immunoSEQ multiplex PCR, while the TCRdb copy is restricted to in-frame clones and leaves out a portion. There are around 450,000 clones in the sample; approximately 92% occur only once, and around 2.6% lies in the top ten. The specimen was peripheral blood, collected in a trial of Ad26.COV2.S vaccine versus placebo. These receptors were taken from a person between 18 and 65 years old who received the Ad26.COV2.S COVID-19 vaccine or a placebo. CDR3s include the opening cysteine and the closing phenylalanine or tryptophan. D genes are given only for firm matches. Clone size is stated in some rows and not others, as once, few, many or a class when expanded.

TRBJ1-5 13 TRBV30 . TRBD1 TGTGCCTGGGCACGACAGGGGGATCAGCCCCAGCATTTT CAWARQGDQPQHF
TRBJ1-5 15 TRBV6-6 . TRBD1 TGTGCCAGCATCCCACAGGGGTGGAGCAATCAGCCCCAGCATTTT CASIPQGWSNQPQHF
TRBJ1-5 13 TRBV2 . TRBD1 TGTGCCAGCAGGGCCGGACAGGGGACGCCCCAGCATTTT CASRAGQGTPQHF
TRBJ1-1 12 TRBV19 . . TGTGCCAGTAATGATTGGAACACTGAAGCTTTCTTT CASNDWNTEAFF
TRBJ2-2 16 TRBV5-5 . . TGTGCCAGCAGCTTTAGGGACTCACGGGGGACCGGGGAGCTGTTTTTT CASSFRDSRGTGELFF
TRBJ1-2 13 TRBV7-3 . . TGTGCCAGCAGTCTAATAGAGGGTACGGGCTACACCTTC CASSLIEGTGYTF
TRBJ2-1 13 TRBV19 . . TGTGCCACGGGGGTTTGGACCTACAATGAGCAGTTCTTC CATGVWTYNEQFF
TRBJ2-2 14 TRBV2 . . TGTGCCAGCAGTGGTCCGTTCGACACCGGGGAGCTGTTTTTT CASSGPFDTGELFF
TRBJ1-4 14 TRBV7-8 . . TGTGCCAGCAGCCCAGGGACGACTAATGAAAAACTGTTTTTT CASSPGTTNEKLFF
TRBJ1-3 15 TRBV9 . . TGTGCCAGCAGCGTAGCAACAGTATCTGGAAACACCATATATTTT CASSVATVSGNTIYF
TRBJ2-5 12 TRBV29-1 . . TGCAGCGCAACAGGCCCAGGAGAGACCCAGTACTTC CSATGPGETQYF
TRBJ2-7 13 TRBV11-1 once . TGTGCCAGCAGTCCGGACATCCCCTACGAGCAGTACTTC CASSPDIPYEQYF
TRBJ2-3 15 TRBV5-6 . . TGTGCCAGTTCTCATAGCGCAAGATACACAGATACGCAGTATTTT CASSHSARYTDTQYF
TRBJ2-1 12 TRBV5-4 . . TGTGCCAGCAGCCGCTACTCATATGAGCAGTTCTTC CASSRYSYEQFF
TRBJ1-1 14 TRBV6-6 many . TGTGCCAGCAGTTACCGCCAGGAGGGGACTGAAGCTTTCTTT CASSYRQEGTEAFF
TRBJ2-1 13 TRBV9 . . TGTGCCAGCAGCCCCCAGAACCGGGATGAGCAGTTCTTC CASSPQNRDEQFF
TRBJ1-4 15 TRBV3-1/TRBV3-2 . . TGTGCCAGCAGCCAATTTCAGACAGTAAATGAAAAACTGTTTTTT CASSQFQTVNEKLFF
TRBJ1-5 13 TRBV7-2 . . TGTGCCAGCAGTCCAGATAGCAATCAGCCCCAGCATTTT CASSPDSNQPQHF
TRBJ2-4 15 TRBV5-1 . TRBD2 TGCGCCAGCAGTTCCAGCGGGGGAGCCAAAAACATTCAGTACTTC CASSSSGGAKNIQYF
TRBJ2-3 16 TRBV11-3 . TRBD1 TGTGCCAGCAGCCTAGGGACAGACCCTGGCACAGATACGCAGTATTTT CASSLGTDPGTDTQYF
TRBJ2-2 15 TRBV28 . TRBD1 TGTGCCAGCAGATTCGGGACAGGGAGTCCCGGGGAGCTGTTTTTT CASRFGTGSPGELFF
TRBJ1-5 19 TRBV6-2/TRBV6-3 . TRBD1 TGTGCCAGCAGCCACCCGGGACAGCCCTTTTTTTATAGCAATCAGCCCCAGCATTTT CASSHPGQPFFYSNQPQHF
TRBJ2-1 16 TRBV6-1 . . TGTGCCAGCAGTGAACCCAAGGGGGGCTCCTACAATGAGCAGTTCTTC CASSEPKGGSYNEQFF
TRBJ2-1 18 TRBV23-1 . . TGCGCCAGCAGTCAATCAACCAACAGGGTTGCGTACTACAATGAGCAGTTCTTC CASSQSTNRVAYYNEQFF
TRBJ2-1 14 TRBV2 . . TGTGCCAGCAGTCTAGCCCCGGTTCCGGGTGAGCAGTTCTTC CASSLAPVPGEQFF
TRBJ1-6 15 TRBV7-9 . . TGTGCCAGCAGCTTAGTAGGGCAGTATAATTCACCCCTCCACTTT CASSLVGQYNSPLHF
TRBJ2-7 16 TRBV6-6 . TRBD1 TGTGCCAGCAGCGGCCTGACAGGGGGAGCCCTTGACGAGCAGTACTTC CASSGLTGGALDEQYF
TRBJ1-4 15 TRBV5-1 . . TGCGCCAGCAGCTTGGCAGGGATTCCTAATGAAAAACTGTTTTTT CASSLAGIPNEKLFF
TRBJ2-6 15 TRBV7-2 many . TGTGCCAGCACCCCGAGATCTGATGGGGCCAACGTCCTGACTTTC CASTPRSDGANVLTF
TRBJ1-2 14 TRBV2 . . TGTGCCAGCCGAGTAGGGCAGGGGTCTTATGGCTACACCTTC CASRVGQGSYGYTF
TRBJ2-2 14 TRBV10-3 . TRBD1 TGTGCCATCCGGGGACAGGGCAGGGGCGGGGAGCTGTTTTTT CAIRGQGRGGELFF
TRBJ1-5 14 TRBV5-1 . . TGCGCCAGCAGCTCCGGGGCTGGGAATCAGCCCCAGCATTTT CASSSGAGNQPQHF
TRBJ1-5 14 TRBV6-6 . . TGTGCCAGCAGTTACGGGCTACTACCTGAGCCCCAGCATTTT CASSYGLLPEPQHF
TRBJ1-2 10 TRBV9 . . TGTGCCAGTCGAGGTGGGGGCTACACCTTC CASRGGGYTF
TRBJ1-4 17 TRBV7-8 once TRBD1 TGTGCCAGCAGCTTTCCCCGGGACAGAATTTATAATGAAAAACTGTTTTTT CASSFPRDRIYNEKLFF
TRBJ2-7 14 TRBV11-2 . . TGTGCCAGCAGCGTATCCGGGGAAGGAGGCGAGCAGTACTTC CASSVSGEGGEQYF
TRBJ2-3 14 TRBV10-2 . . TGCGCCAGCAGCTGGACAGAATTCACAGATACGCAGTATTTT CASSWTEFTDTQYF
TRBJ2-1 14 TRBV5-1 . TRBD1 TGCGCCAGCAGCGACCGACAGGGTGGGAATGAGCAGTTCTTC CASSDRQGGNEQFF
TRBJ2-7 13 TRBV5-6 . . TGTGCCAGCAGCTTGGTTAGCGGCTACGAGCAGTACTTC CASSLVSGYEQYF
TRBJ2-7 14 TRBV7-8 . . TGTGCCAGCAGCTTCACAGGACAAAGCTACGAGCAGTACTTC CASSFTGQSYEQYF
TRBJ1-2 15 TRBV11-2 . . TGTGCCAGCAGCCCTTTGGGGACCCTAAGAAGAAGCTACACCTTC CASSPLGTLRRSYTF
TRBJ2-1 15 TRBV5-1 . TRBD2 TGCGCCAGCAGCCTCGGGACTAGCGGGAGGAATGAGCAGTTCTTC CASSLGTSGRNEQFF
TRBJ1-5 15 TRBV6-5 . . TGTGCCAGCAGTTACTATCCGGGACAAAATCAGCCCCAGCATTTT CASSYYPGQNQPQHF
TRBJ2-3 14 TRBV15 . . TGTGCCACCAGGCGGGCGAGCGGCACAGATACGCAGTATTTT CATRRASGTDTQYF
TRBJ2-2 16 TRBV18 few TRBD2 TGTGCCAGCTCACCGAGACTAGCGGGGCAAACCGGGGAGCTGTTTTTT CASSPRLAGQTGELFF
TRBJ1-1 14 TRBV9 . . TGTGCCAGCAGCGTAATGCTGGACTACACTGAAGCTTTCTTT CASSVMLDYTEAFF
TRBJ2-7 15 TRBV27 . TRBD1 TGTGCCAGCAGGAGGGGACAGGGTTTTAGATACGAGCAGTACTTC CASRRGQGFRYEQYF
TRBJ2-1 15 TRBV6-4 once TRBD2 TGTGCCAGCAGCCCAACTAGCGGCGGGTACAATGAGCAGTTCTTC CASSPTSGGYNEQFF
TRBJ1-6 15 TRBV6-5 . . TGTGCCAGCAGTCGTGACAGGCCCCATAATTCACCCCTCCACTTT CASSRDRPHNSPLHF
TRBJ2-2 14 TRBV6-5 . TRBD1 TGTGCCAGCAGTTGGGACAGGGTGACCGGGGAGCTGTTTTTT CASSWDRVTGELFF
TRBJ1-4 14 TRBV5-6 . . TGTGCCAGCAGTACCGCTTGGGCTAATGAAAAACTGTTTTTT CASSTAWANEKLFF
TRBJ1-6 15 TRBV3-1/TRBV3-2 . . TGTGCCAGCAGCCGGTTTGGGGCAGATAATTCACCCCTCCACTTT CASSRFGADNSPLHF
TRBJ2-3 16 TRBV10-3 . . TGTGCCATCAGTGACAGGGCGGACCGCCGCACAGATACGCAGTATTTT CAISDRADRRTDTQYF
TRBJ2-1 16 TRBV9 once TRBD2 TGTGCCAGCAGCACGACTAGCGACCCCTCTTACAATGAGCAGTTCTTC CASSTTSDPSYNEQFF
TRBJ1-3 13 TRBV7-6 . . TGTGCCAGCAGCTTTTCTCTGGGAAACACCATATATTTT CASSFSLGNTIYF
TRBJ2-2 17 TRBV28 . TRBD1 TGTGCCAGCAGGCCTGGGGGGACAGGGGGTGAGACCGGGGAGCTGTTTTTT CASRPGGTGGETGELFF
TRBJ2-1 12 TRBV29-1 . . TGCAGCGTTGTAGGAGGGTACAATGAGCAGTTCTTC CSVVGGYNEQFF